A single sample is the source of the 21 T cell receptor beta chains below, sequenced in a study of blood T cells in healthy people across ages. With a J-beta primer mix and a sample-barcoded 5' primer, a second PCR ran 7 to 11 cycles. TCRdb re-called the 5' RACE reads through MiXCR, storing one row per CDR3 protein. Of 700,000 or so distinct CDR3 sequences in the sample, roughly 41% were seen once. The sample taken for sequencing was blood. The receptors stem from an elderly man in good health.

This clonotype has more than one count but fewer than ten. This chain's CDR3 is CAVRGSTDTQYF. Here the CDR3 DNA reads TGTGCCGTCAGGGGTAGCACAGATACGCAGTATTTT. The J gene is TRBJ2-3, the V gene TRBV12-3 or TRBV12-4; D is possibly TRBD1 (6 bases). Trimming pared 11 bases from V and 0 bases from J, leaving 9 bases between. The CDR3 covers 12 residues.

This chain uses TRBV20-1 with TRBJ2-7; 9 nucleotides match TRBD1. The CDR3 length is 14 residues. Germline V gene lookup returns CDR1 DFQATT and CDR2 SNEGSKA (reference sequence). Losses at the gene ends were 3 bases for V and 3 bases for J; bases not matched to a gene: 6. Written as DNA, the CDR3 is TGCAGTGCTAGTCACCAGGGACAGGGCTACGAGCAGTACTTC. This gives the protein CSASHQGQGYEQYF.

This clonotype was seen more than once but under ten times. The junction does not match germline at one end; this may be a read error. The rearrangement uses TRBV7-2 and TRBJ1-2; no reliable D call. Germline CDR1 reads SGHTA; CDR2 reads FQGNSA. The CDR3 has 14 residues. The CDR3 sequence: CASSLEPSNYGYTF. DNA for the CDR3: TGTGCCAGCAGTTTAGAGCCCTCTAACTATGGCTACACCTTC.

Many counts were recorded for this clonotype. This chain uses TRBV7-9 with TRBJ2-7, with D maybe TRBD1 (5 bases). The V gene's germline CDR1 is SEHNR and CDR2 FQNEAQ (reference sequence). The CDR3 covers 13 residues. V was clipped by 0 bases and J by 6 bases, with 9 bases between them. The CDR3 region is CASSLAGASEQYF. The CDR3, as DNA: TGTGCCAGCAGCTTAGCTGGGGCATCCGAGCAGTACTTC.

This clonotype was detected ten times or more. The V and J genes are TRBV5-1 and TRBJ1-2, with D possibly being TRBD1 (5 bases). The germline CDR1 and CDR2 sequences are SGHRS and YFSETQ. V was shortened by 0 bases and J by 8 bases, with 14 bases between the two germline ends. The CDR3 length is 14 residues. CDR3 loop: CASSLAGQGEGYTF. In DNA, the CDR3 is TGCGCCAGCAGCTTGGCGGGCCAGGGCGAGGGCTACACCTTC. Complete variable domain (other parts from reference TRBV5-1 and TRBJ1-2): KAGVTQTPRYLIKTRGQQVTLSCSPISGHRSVSWYQQTPGQGLQFLFEYFSETQRNKGNFPGRFSGRQFSNSRSEMNVSTLELGDSALYLCASSLAGQGEGYTFGSGTRLTVV.

The V and J genes are TRBV12-3 or TRBV12-4 and TRBJ2-3; 14 bases fit TRBD2. Trimming removed 6 bases from V and 9 bases from J; junction bases left unmatched: 8. There are 15 residues in the CDR3. As DNA, the CDR3 is TGTGCCAGCAGCCAGACTAGCGGGGGGGCGATAACGCAGTATTTT. Protein: CASSQTSGGAITQYF.

The V call is TRBV20-1, the J call TRBJ2-1; 9 positions match TRBD2. Trimming at V came to 1 base and at J to 6 bases, leaving 16 bases not matched to a gene. This CDR3 spans 18 amino acids. Germline lookup yields CDR1 DFQATT and CDR2 SNEGSKA (reference sequence). The CDR3 DNA follows: TGCAGTGCTAGAGCGGGGGGGTTTGCGGGAGGGGGGAGCAATGAGCAGTTCTTC. The encoded protein is CSARAGGFAGGGSNEQFF.

Worth noting for this clonotype: A much bigger clone sits one base away, suggesting this may be a read error. The V call is TRBV6-2 or TRBV6-3, the J call TRBJ1-2, with D perhaps matching TRBD1 (5 bases). The germline CDR1 and CDR2 sequences are MNHEY and SVGEGT. There are 11 residues in the CDR3. Deletions cut 6 bases from V and 5 bases from J, with 7 bases between. The CDR3 protein is CASRRQYGYTF. The CDR3 region has the DNA TGTGCCAGCAGACGACAGTATGGCTACACCTTC.

This chain uses TRBV7-9 with TRBJ2-1; tentative D call: TRBD1 (5 bases). CDR1 is SEHNR, CDR2 FQNEAQ, per germline (reference sequence). CDR3 length: 13 residues. Trimming cost V 1 base and J 8 bases, with 9 bases left between them. Written as DNA, the CDR3 is TGTGCCAGCAGCTTAGGATGGGGCGATGAGCAGTTCTTC. Its protein product is CASSLGWGDEQFF.

This rearrangement joins TRBV6-2 or TRBV6-3 to TRBJ2-1; TRBD2 matches 16 bases. Germline CDR1 reads MNHEY; CDR2 reads SVGEGT. V lost 5 bases to trimming and J lost 9 bases; unmatched junction nucleotides: 16. This CDR3 spans 19 amino acids. Written as DNA, the CDR3 is TGTGCCAGCAGTGCCACCGGGACTAGCGGGGGGGCCAGGAGGAGTGAGCAGTTCTTC. Translating gives CASSATGTSGGARRSEQFF.

This clonotype has just a few counts. This rearrangement joins TRBV29-1 to TRBJ2-1, with TRBD1 matching 7 bases. CDR3 length equals 12 residues. J gave up 6 bases and V 6 bases, and 5 bases lay outside the gene matches. Germline CDR1 is SQVTM and CDR2 is ANQGSEA. The CDR3 protein is CSVARTGNEQFF. The CDR3 DNA sequence: TGCAGCGTCGCGAGGACAGGCAATGAGCAGTTCTTC.

This clonotype turned up a few times. The chain has TRBV5-4 and TRBJ2-7, with TRBD2 matching 8 bases. CDR3 length: 16 residues. J gave up 3 bases and V 0 bases, and 8 bases lay outside the gene matches. Germline V lookup: CDR1 SGHNT, CDR2 YYREEE (reference sequence). The CDR3 DNA follows: TGTGCCAGCAGCTTGGACCTAGCGGGCTACGACTACGAGCAGTACTTC. Translated, it gives CASSLDLAGYDYEQYF.

This clonotype was seen only a few times. The V and J genes are TRBV29-1 and TRBJ1-5; TRBD1 aligns across 9 bases. J was trimmed by 2 bases and V by 5 bases; bases with no gene match: 7. This CDR3 is 15 amino acids long. The V gene's germline CDR1 is SQVTM and CDR2 ANQGSEA. The CDR3 sequence: CSVTTGGSGNQPQHF. CDR3 DNA sequence: TGCAGCGTTACTACAGGGGGCTCGGGCAATCAGCCCCAGCATTTT.

There are a few counts of this clonotype. V usage is TRBV7-9 and J usage is TRBJ2-3; 9 bases are a match to TRBD2. After removal of 5 bases from V and 6 bases from J, the junction contained 9 bases not matched to a gene. CDR1 and CDR2 (germline): SEHNR, FQNEAQ (reference sequence). This CDR3 is built from 15 residues. The DNA for the CDR3 is TGTGCCAGCAGCCAAGGCGGTAGCGGGGGTGATACGCAGTATTTT. Its protein product is CASSQGGSGGDTQYF.

Here the CDR3 reads CSARPGTREQYF. DNA of the CDR3: TGCAGTGCTCGTCCCGGGACTAGGGAGCAGTACTTC. V usage is TRBV20-1 and J usage is TRBJ2-7, with 8 bases identical to TRBD2. Germline V gene sequence: CDR1 DFQATT, CDR2 SNEGSKA (reference sequence). CDR3 length equals 12 residues. V gave up 5 bases and J gave up 7 bases; unmatched junction bases: 7.

This clonotype was seen repeatedly, ten times or more. The chain has TRBV5-1 and TRBJ2-7, with D maybe TRBD1 (6 bases). V lost 4 bases and J lost 4, with 12 bases in between. The CDR3 consists of 13 residues. Germline CDR1 SGHRS, CDR2 YFSETQ. This chain's CDR3 is CASSVGQLYEQYF. The CDR3 nucleotides are TGCGCCAGCAGCGTCGGACAGCTTTACGAGCAGTACTTC.

This clonotype came up once. The chain has TRBV20-1 and TRBJ1-1; 7 bases agree with TRBD1. The V gene end was trimmed by 2 bases and the J gene end by 1 base; junction bases not matched to a gene: 7. CDR3 length: 15 residues. Germline V gene sequence: CDR1 DFQATT, CDR2 SNEGSKA (reference sequence). The CDR3 nucleotides are TGCAGTGCTAGACAGGGGGGACGTAGGAACACTGAAGCTTTCTTT. This gives the protein CSARQGGRRNTEAFF.

V and J are TRBV2 and TRBJ2-7; 7 positions agree with TRBD2. The end of the DNA fits TRBJ2-5 better, so the J call may be wrong. This CDR3 comprises 13 residues. Germline V gives CDR1 SNHLY, CDR2 FYNNEI. The CDR3 region is CASFREARETQYF. As DNA, the CDR3 is TGTGCCAGCTTCCGGGAGGCTAGAGAGACCCAGTACTTC.

The rearrangement joins TRBV7-9 to TRBJ2-1, with D uncertain. The germline V and J ends were trimmed by 6 bases and 7 bases, with 16 bases remaining between them. The CDR3 is 14 amino acids. Germline CDR1 is SEHNR and CDR2 is FQNEAQ (reference sequence). The CDR3 reads CASSPTSGANEQFF. CDR3 coding DNA: TGTGCCAGCAGTCCAACTTCAGGCGCTAATGAGCAGTTCTTC.

This chain joins TRBV20-1 and TRBJ2-7; 7 nucleotides line up with TRBD1. In germline, CDR1 is DFQATT, CDR2 SNEGSKA (reference sequence). This CDR3 has 14 amino acids. V trimming: 1 base; J trimming: 6 bases; junction bases outside the gene matches: 9. In DNA, the CDR3 is TGCAGTGCTAGAGCATTCTCACAGGGGCGCGAGCAGTACTTC. This codes for CSARAFSQGREQYF.

This clonotype was seen only a few times. The chain has TRBV7-9 and TRBJ1-2; D is perhaps TRBD1 (6 bases). Trimming removed 4 bases from V and 7 bases from J, with 16 bases in between. CDR1 and CDR2 (germline): SEHNR, FQNEAQ (reference sequence). The CDR3 is made up of 14 amino acids. CDR3 nucleotide sequence: TGTGCCAGCAGCTCAAAACAGGGTGGCATTGGCTACACCTTC. Translating it yields CASSSKQGGIGYTF.